This is a list of T cell receptor beta chains from one sample in a study of blood T cell repertoires in COVID-19. TCRdb's table, derived via immunoSEQ multiplex PCR, lists solely in-frame clones and lacks some. This table holds a few hundred thousand clones, 88% found once. Sequenced input: peripheral blood. These receptors were obtained from a woman aged 30 to 39 who had recovered from COVID-19. Both conserved end residues are part of each CDR3. D genes are given only for firm matches. Size values are once, few and many counts, or a class for expanded clones, and some rows have none.

clone_size d_call j_call cdr3_length v_call cdr3_aa cdr3_nt
- - TRBJ1-2 14 TRBV27 CASSFRGSGYGYTF TGTGCCAGCAGTTTTAGGGGATCTGGCTATGGCTACACCTTC
once TRBD2 TRBJ2-3 19 TRBV18 CASSPPRYGLAGVTDTQYF TGTGCCAGCTCACCCCCCCGATACGGACTAGCGGGGGTCACAGATACGCAGTATTTT
- TRBD1 TRBJ1-1 17 TRBV7-2 CASRYGQGFVGNTEAFF TGTGCCAGCAGATACGGACAGGGGTTTGTTGGTAACACTGAAGCTTTCTTT
- - TRBJ1-4 14 TRBV5-4 CASSPARHNEKLFF TGTGCCAGCAGCCCCGCAAGACATAATGAAAAACTGTTTTTT
- TRBD1 TRBJ1-5 12 TRBV28 CASSSGGQPQHF TGTGCCAGCAGTTCAGGGGGTCAGCCCCAGCATTTT
- - TRBJ2-1 15 TRBV5-5 CASSPRDIPGNEQFF TGTGCCAGCAGCCCCCGGGACATCCCTGGGAATGAGCAGTTCTTC
- TRBD2 TRBJ2-5 12 TRBV2 CASNQRGETQYF TGTGCCAGCAATCAGCGGGGGGAGACCCAGTACTTC
- TRBD1 TRBJ1-2 14 TRBV29-1 CSVGSGTGTYGYTF TGCAGCGTTGGCTCTGGGACAGGGACCTATGGCTACACCTTC
- TRBD1 TRBJ2-7 14 TRBV24-1 CATSESDRGYEQYF TGTGCCACCAGTGAATCTGACAGGGGGTACGAGCAGTACTTC
- - TRBJ2-1 16 TRBV7-8 CASSLAAEGRLGEQFF TGTGCCAGCAGCTTAGCAGCGGAGGGGCGCTTGGGTGAGCAGTTCTTC
- TRBD2 TRBJ2-3 15 TRBV7-2 CASSPGGSGADTQYF TGTGCCAGCAGCCCTGGGGGGAGCGGGGCAGATACGCAGTATTTT
- - TRBJ2-7 13 TRBV19 CASSIDAGYEQYF TGTGCCAGTAGTATAGATGCCGGGTACGAGCAGTACTTC
- TRBD1 TRBJ1-5 15 TRBV7-8 CASSLGGTGGQPQHF TGTGCCAGCAGCTTAGGTGGGACAGGGGGTCAGCCCCAGCATTTT
few TRBD2 TRBJ2-1 14 TRBV9 CASSPSASGNEQFF TGTGCCAGCAGCCCTAGCGCTAGCGGCAATGAGCAGTTCTTC
- - TRBJ1-4 13 TRBV28 CASGGPTNEKLFF TGTGCGTCTGGGGGCCCAACTAATGAAAAACTGTTTTTT
- TRBD2 TRBJ2-1 15 TRBV9 CASSVGLAAANEQFF TGTGCCAGCAGCGTAGGACTAGCGGCGGCCAATGAGCAGTTCTTC
few - TRBJ1-4 17 TRBV19 CASSILSGGQPNEKLFF TGTGCCAGTAGTATACTTTCGGGAGGACAGCCTAATGAAAAACTGTTTTTT
- - TRBJ1-2 16 TRBV6-5 CASSYSRATRAYGYTF TGTGCCAGCAGTTACTCGAGGGCAACTCGGGCCTATGGCTACACCTTC
- TRBD2 TRBJ2-7 15 TRBV6-1 CASSERLAGAYEQYF TGTGCCAGCAGTGAGAGACTAGCGGGCGCCTACGAGCAGTACTTC
- - TRBJ1-1 14 TRBV7-2 CASSGGGMNTEAFF TGTGCCAGCAGCGGAGGAGGTATGAACACTGAAGCTTTCTTT
- TRBD1 TRBJ1-1 14 TRBV7-6 CASSRGQWNTEAFF TGTGCCAGCAGCCGGGGACAGTGGAACACTGAAGCTTTCTTT
- - TRBJ1-4 14 TRBV28 CASSLGNQNEKLFF TGTGCCAGCAGTTTGGGCAACCAAAATGAAAAACTGTTTTTT
- TRBD1 TRBJ2-1 12 TRBV12-3/TRBV12-4 CASTGRYNEQFF TGTGCTTCGACAGGGAGATACAATGAGCAGTTCTTC
- - TRBJ1-1 12 TRBV29-1 CSVELHTRLAFF TGCAGCGTTGAACTTCATACTCGCCTGGCTTTCTTT
few - TRBJ2-7 16 TRBV9 CASSVGVGQGYNEQYF TGTGCCAGCAGCGTAGGGGTCGGGCAGGGCTACAACGAGCAGTACTTC
- TRBD1 TRBJ1-2 17 TRBV28 CASSLFTGTGTNYGYTF TGTGCCAGCAGTCTATTCACCGGGACAGGCACTAACTATGGCTACACCTTC
- TRBD1 TRBJ2-5 15 TRBV27 CASSSGTGFAETQYF TGTGCCAGCAGTTCCGGGACAGGGTTTGCAGAGACCCAGTACTTC
- TRBD2 TRBJ2-3 18 TRBV10-3 CAISVLAASGGKADTQYF TGTGCCATCAGTGTATTGGCGGCTAGCGGGGGAAAGGCAGATACGCAGTATTTT
- - TRBJ1-3 14 TRBV28 CASSVGGRGNTIYF TGTGCCAGCAGTGTGGGGGGGCGTGGAAACACCATATATTTT
- - TRBJ1-5 13 TRBV18 CASSSGSNQPQHF TGTGCCAGCTCTTCCGGTAGCAATCAGCCCCAGCATTTT
- - TRBJ1-1 15 TRBV11-2 CASSLETGGNTEAFF TGTGCCAGCAGCTTAGAGACAGGTGGGAACACTGAAGCTTTCTTT
- TRBD1 TRBJ2-7 15 TRBV9 CASSPTGTEFYEQYF TGTGCCAGCAGCCCGACCGGGACAGAATTCTACGAGCAGTACTTC
once - TRBJ2-1 14 TRBV24-1 CATSDGEIYNEQFF TGTGCCACCAGTGATGGGGAGATCTACAATGAGCAGTTCTTC
- - TRBJ2-7 12 TRBV6-2/TRBV6-3 CASSYYGYEQYF TGTGCCAGCAGTTACTACGGCTACGAGCAGTACTTC
- - TRBJ2-2 16 TRBV14 CASSQGGSRYTGELFF TGTGCCAGCAGCCAAGGGGGCAGCCGATACACCGGGGAGCTGTTTTTT